These 13 T cell receptor beta chains were sequenced from one sample in a study of blood T cell repertoires in COVID-19. The assay was immunoSEQ multiplex PCR, and TCRdb's table has in-frame clones only and misses some. The sample records about 290,000 clones, around 90% being singletons. Sequencing was done on a sample of PBMCs or T cells enriched from blood (not recorded which). Receptor source: a woman between 35 and 50 years old who had recovered from COVID-19.

The V and J genes are TRBV19 and TRBJ1-2, with D possibly being TRBD1 (5 bases). From germline, CDR1 is LNHDA and CDR2 SQIVND (reference sequence). V lost 11 bases and J lost 7, with 26 bases in between. The CDR3 is made up of 15 amino acids. As DNA, the CDR3 is TGTGCCTCATTTGCCGGGGGAGGTTCGTCGGGTGGCTACACCTTC. It translates to CASFAGGGSSGGYTF.

The V gene is TRBV6-5, the J gene TRBJ2-7; tentative D call: TRBD1 (7 bases). The germline V gene encodes CDR1 MNHEY and CDR2 SVGAGI. The CDR3 sequence is 15 residues long. Trimming removed 6 bases at V and 2 bases at J, with 17 bases between. CDR3 sequence (DNA): TGTGCCAGCAGCCTAGGCGGGACAGTCACCTACGAGCAGTACTTC. Protein sequence: CASSLGGTVTYEQYF.

The rearrangement uses TRBV7-9 and TRBJ1-1; 8 positions agree with TRBD1. CDR1 and CDR2 (germline): SEHNR, FQNEAQ (reference sequence). The CDR3 is 14 residues long. The V gene end was trimmed by 1 base and the J gene end by 4 bases; junction bases not matched to a gene: 2. The chain's CDR3 is CASSLGQGPTEAFF. Written as DNA, the CDR3 is TGTGCCAGCAGCTTAGGACAGGGGCCCACTGAAGCTTTCTTT.

The genes are TRBV5-1 and TRBJ1-3; D ambiguous. CDR1 and CDR2 from the germline V gene are SGHRS and YFSETQ. V was trimmed by 4 bases and J by 0 bases, leaving 17 bases between them. This CDR3 spans 17 amino acids. CDR3: CASSVAGKRSSGNTIYF. The CDR3 region has the DNA TGCGCCAGCAGCGTTGCGGGGAAGAGGAGCTCTGGAAACACCATATATTTT.

In its sample, this clone was seen a few times. The chain carries TRBV15 and TRBJ1-1; no definite D call. Trimming took off 0 bases at V and 6 bases at J, with 11 bases between the two ends. The CDR3 is 14 amino acids. Germline CDR1 reads LNHNV; CDR2 reads YYDKDF (reference sequence). CDR3 region: CATSRDERVPEAFF. The CDR3, as DNA: TGTGCCACCAGCAGAGATGAGCGGGTTCCTGAAGCTTTCTTT.

V gene TRBV2 combines with J gene TRBJ2-2; D is perhaps TRBD1 (6 bases). Trimming left V 2 bases short and J 4 bases short, with 8 bases between. This CDR3 contains 14 residues. Per the germline V gene, CDR1 is SNHLY and CDR2 is FYNNEI. In DNA form, the CDR3 reads TGTGCCAGCAGTGAACGACAGGCCACCGGGGAGCTGTTTTTT. The encoded protein is CASSERQATGELFF.

This clone came up once. The chain employs TRBV5-1 and TRBJ1-1, with D unclear. This CDR3 contains 14 residues. V lost 0 bases, J lost 6 bases, and 12 bases lay in between. Germline CDR1 is SGHRS and CDR2 is YFSETQ. As DNA, the CDR3 is TGCGCCAGCAGCTTGGCCCTTGGGAGGCCTGAAGCTTTCTTT. Amino acid sequence: CASSLALGRPEAFF.

The chain couples TRBV25-1 to TRBJ2-7; 9 bases are shared with TRBD2. CDR1 and CDR2 (germline): MGHDK, SYGVNS. The CDR3 covers 15 residues. J gave up 1 base and V 4 bases, and 5 bases lay outside the gene matches. The CDR3 spells CASSASGVGSYEQYF. CDR3 nucleotides: TGTGCCAGCAGTGCTAGCGGGGTTGGATCCTACGAGCAGTACTTC.

This sequence joins TRBV21-1 and TRBJ1-5. TRBV21-1 is termed a pseudogene. The CDR3 extends over 13 amino acids. CDR3: CASSKRGNQPQHF. As DNA, the CDR3 is TGTGCCAGCAGCAAAAGAGGGAATCAGCCCCAGCATTTT.

The chain couples TRBV19 to TRBJ2-7, with 7 bases aligning to TRBD1. The CDR3 sequence is 16 residues long. Germline CDR1 reads LNHDA; CDR2 reads SQIVND (reference sequence). After removal of 5 bases from V and 0 bases from J, the junction contained 10 bases not matched to a gene. In DNA, the CDR3 is TGTGCCAGTAGTCGCCTAGGGGGCTCGGGCTCCTACGAGCAGTACTTC. Amino acid sequence: CASSRLGGSGSYEQYF. The full variable domain, its missing parts supplied by reference TRBV19 and TRBJ2-7, is DGGITQSPKYLFRKEGQNVTLSCEQNLNHDAMYWYRQDPGQGLRLIYYSQIVNDFQKGDIAEGYSVSREKKESFPLTVTSAQKNPTAFYLCASSRLGGSGSYEQYFGPGTRLTVT.

This chain links TRBV19 with TRBJ1-2; TRBD1 is a possible D gene (5 bases). Trimming took off 7 bases at V and 3 bases at J, with 21 bases between the two ends. The CDR3 is 16 residues long. Looked up from germline, CDR1 is LNHDA and CDR2 is SQIVND (reference sequence). CDR3 coding DNA: TGTGCCAGTACCCCTTCCTCGGTCCGGGGGTACTATGGCTACACCTTC. It is translated as CASTPSSVRGYYGYTF.

This rearrangement joins TRBV6-1 to TRBJ1-6; TRBD1 is a possible D gene (5 bases). CDR3 length equals 14 residues. Germline lookup yields CDR1 MNHNS and CDR2 SASEGT. With 2 bases removed from V and 7 bases from J, the gap between germline ends came to 9 bases. The CDR3 DNA sequence: TGTGCCAGCAGTGAAAGTGCAGGGAATTCACCCCTCCACTTT. Its protein is CASSESAGNSPLHF.

The chain is built from TRBV29-1 and TRBJ2-7; 10 bases align to TRBD1. The CDR3 is made up of 15 amino acids. Germline V gene data show CDR1 as SQVTM and CDR2 as ANQGSEA. V was clipped by 5 bases and J by 7 bases; unmatched bases: 14. The CDR3 spells CSVLSGDRGPQEQYF. CDR3 in DNA: TGCAGCGTTCTCAGTGGGGACAGGGGCCCTCAAGAGCAGTACTTC.